Below, 12 T cell receptor beta chains from the same sample are listed, as sequenced in a study of shared clonotypes between healthy human individuals. Naive CD8 cells comprised CD45RO-negative, CCR7-positively selected cells, excluding terminally differentiated effector memory CD45RA+ cells. The protocol was immunoSEQ multiplex PCR, while the TCRdb copy is restricted to in-frame clones and leaves out a portion. The sample lists some 2 million clones, 85% to 95% occurring once. The sample comprised naive CD8+ T cells sorted from blood. Every receptor here comes from a man aged 18 to 30 in good health.

The chain recombines TRBV9 with TRBJ2-1; 12 positions agree with TRBD2. The CDR3 consists of 17 residues. The V gene end was trimmed by 4 bases and the J gene end by 5 bases; junction bases not matched to a gene: 10. CDR1 is SGDLS, CDR2 YYNGEE, per germline. The CDR3 loop is CASSSRGTSGLNNEQFF. In DNA, the CDR3 is TGTGCCAGCAGCTCCCGAGGGACTAGCGGGCTCAACAATGAGCAGTTCTTC.

This sequence joins TRBV7-6 and TRBJ2-7; D is perhaps TRBD2 (7 bases). The CDR3 runs 16 residues. V was trimmed by 4 bases and J by 1 base, leaving 17 bases between them. Germline V gene data show CDR1 as SGHVS and CDR2 as FNYEAQ. CDR3 DNA: TGTGCCAGCAGCTGGGGGGCGGGAGAGATATCCTACGAGCAGTACTTC. Encoded protein: CASSWGAGEISYEQYF.

The chain uses TRBV7-6 and TRBJ2-3; the match to TRBD2 covers 7 bases. Looked up from germline, CDR1 is SGHVS and CDR2 is FNYEAQ. Losses at the gene ends were 0 bases for V and 2 bases for J; bases not matched to a gene: 5. This CDR3 comprises 16 residues. In DNA, the CDR3 is TGTGCCAGCAGCTTAGCAGGGGACTATCACACAGATACGCAGTATTTT. Protein sequence: CASSLAGDYHTDTQYF.

The rearrangement uses TRBV30 and TRBJ2-7, with 7 bases lining up with TRBD1. Germline CDR1 is GTSNPN and CDR2 is SVGIG (reference sequence). This CDR3 is 14 amino acids long. The V gene end was trimmed by 0 bases and the J gene end by 1 base; junction bases not matched to a gene: 3. CDR3 in amino acids: CAWSVWTGSYEQYF. CDR3 nucleotides: TGTGCCTGGAGTGTGTGGACAGGTTCCTACGAGCAGTACTTC.

V usage is TRBV2 and J usage is TRBJ2-1; either TRBD1 or TRBD2 may fit D (6 bases each). V lost 5 bases and J lost 6, with 11 bases in between. This CDR3 region has 13 residues. CDR1 is SNHLY and CDR2 is FYNNEI in the germline V gene. CDR3 sequence reads: CASSQEGGNEQFF. CDR3 bases: TGTGCCAGCAGTCAGGAGGGGGGCAATGAGCAGTTCTTC.

This clone appeared a single time. V gene TRBV15 combines with J gene TRBJ2-5, with a tentative D call TRBD1 (5 bases). The CDR3 is made up of 16 amino acids. V lost 5 bases to trimming and J lost 4 bases, with 20 bases between them. Germline V CDR1 and CDR2: LNHNV, YYDKDF (reference sequence). CDR3 residues: CATSGALDAQLETQYF. In nucleotides, the CDR3 is TGTGCCACCAGCGGGGCGCTGGACGCCCAATTAGAGACCCAGTACTTC.

This chain uses TRBV29-1 with TRBJ1-3, with D unresolved. The V gene's germline CDR1 is SQVTM and CDR2 ANQGSEA. V was shortened by 5 bases and J by 4 bases, with 12 bases between the two germline ends. There are 13 residues in the CDR3. The CDR3 DNA reads as TGCAGCGTTATCACCCCATCAGGAAACACCATATATTTT. As protein: CSVITPSGNTIYF. The full variable domain, rest sourced from reference TRBV29-1 and TRBJ1-3, is SAVISQKPSRDICQRGTSLTIQCQVDSQVTMMFWYRQQPGQSLTLIATANQGSEATYESGFVIDKFPISRPNLTFSTLTVSNMSPEDSSIYLCSVITPSGNTIYFGEGSWLTVV.

This clone has just a few counts. The chain joins TRBV5-1 to TRBJ2-2, with 10 bases aligning to TRBD1. Germline CDR1 SGHRS, CDR2 YFSETQ. There are 16 residues in the CDR3. J was trimmed by 7 bases and V by 4 bases; bases with no gene match: 10. CDR3 in amino acids: CASSTGTGVFFGELFF. The CDR3 DNA is TGCGCCAGCAGCACCGGGACAGGGGTTTTTTTCGGGGAGCTGTTTTTT. The full variable domain, in which reference TRBV5-1 and TRBJ2-2 provide the parts outside the CDR3, is KAGVTQTPRYLIKTRGQQVTLSCSPISGHRSVSWYQQTPGQGLQFLFEYFSETQRNKGNFPGRFSGRQFSNSRSEMNVSTLELGDSALYLCASSTGTGVFFGELFFGEGSRLTVL.

This clone has just a few counts. The rearrangement joins TRBV4-1 to TRBJ1-1; perhaps TRBD1 as D (5 bases). Germline V lookup: CDR1 MGHRA, CDR2 YSYEKL. The CDR3 has 14 amino acids. V was shortened by 5 bases and J by 1 base, with 11 bases between the two germline ends. The DNA of the CDR3 is TGCGCCAGCAGCGTTGTTGGGGGGAACACTGAAGCTTTCTTT. This gives the protein CASSVVGGNTEAFF.

Note on this clone: Mismatch with germline at one junction end may stem from a read error. The V gene is TRBV19, the J gene TRBJ1-5; no clear D. The CDR3 is 13 residues long. Germline V gene sequence: CDR1 LNHDA, CDR2 SQIVND (reference sequence). Here the CDR3 reads CASSIGWQQPQHF. The CDR3 DNA reads as TGTGCCAGTAGCATAGGGTGGCAGCAGCCCCAGCATTTT. Together with reference TRBV19 and TRBJ1-5, the CDR3 gives the full variable domain: DGGITQSPKYLFRKEGQNVTLSCEQNLNHDAMYWYRQDPGQGLRLIYYSQIVNDFQKGDIAEGYSVSREKKESFPLTVTSAQKNPTAFYLCASSIGWQQPQHFGDGTRLSIL.

This chain uses TRBV6-5 with TRBJ1-4; the D gene is possibly TRBD1 (5 bases). The CDR3 spans 16 residues. Trimming left V 0 bases short and J 3 bases short, with 11 bases between. CDR1 and CDR2 from the germline V gene are MNHEY and SVGAGI. CDR3 DNA sequence: TGTGCCAGCAGTTACTCCGCCGGGGGAGCTAATGAAAAACTGTTTTTT. Its protein product is CASSYSAGGANEKLFF.

The chain joins TRBV5-4 to TRBJ1-6; TRBD1 might be the D (5 bases). The CDR3 totals 15 residues. V lost 2 bases and J 10 bases, leaving 16 bases between the germline ends. In germline, CDR1 is SGHNT, CDR2 YYREEE (reference sequence). The CDR3: CASSFDRSLGSPLHF. In DNA, the CDR3 is TGTGCCAGCAGCTTCGACAGATCCCTTGGGTCACCCCTCCACTTT.